A single TCR beta chain is shown here with its context. The data derive from a study of CD8+CD57+ T cells in acquired aplastic anemia. Investigators profiled TCR beta VDJ and CDR3 from genomic DNA template. TCRdb analysed the reads with MiXCR anew, one entry per CDR3 protein. The table lists some 200,000 distinct CDR3 sequences, about 60% of them singletons, with roughly 53% in the top ten. V dropped 5 bases and J dropped 2 bases, with 13 bases sitting between them. This CDR3 is built from 15 residues. CDR1 SGHTA and CDR2 FQGNSA come from the germline V gene. The sequenced patients had an expansion of CD8+CD57+ cells seen by flow cytometry.

This clonotype originated in a human donor with aplastic anemia. J is TRBJ1-5 and V is TRBV7-2, with TRBD1 as a possible D gene (6 bases). What was sequenced was sorted CD4+, CD8+, or CD8+CD57+ T cells (not recorded which) from PBMCs. The CDR3 DNA sequence: TGTGCCAGCAGCGGAACAGGGTTGCGCAATCAGCCCCAGCATTTT. This translates into CASSGTGLRNQPQHF.